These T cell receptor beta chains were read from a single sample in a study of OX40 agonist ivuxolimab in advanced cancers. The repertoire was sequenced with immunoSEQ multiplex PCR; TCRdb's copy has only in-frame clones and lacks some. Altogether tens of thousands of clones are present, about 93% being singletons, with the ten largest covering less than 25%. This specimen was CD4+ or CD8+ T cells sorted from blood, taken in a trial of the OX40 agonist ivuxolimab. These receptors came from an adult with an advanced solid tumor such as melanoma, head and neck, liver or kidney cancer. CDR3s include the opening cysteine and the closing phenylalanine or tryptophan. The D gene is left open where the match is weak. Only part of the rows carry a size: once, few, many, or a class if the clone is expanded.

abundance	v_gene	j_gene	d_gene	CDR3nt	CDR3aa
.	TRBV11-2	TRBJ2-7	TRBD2	TGTGCCAGCAGTAAACTCGGGGGGAGCTCCTACGAGCAGTACTTC	CASSKLGGSSYEQYF
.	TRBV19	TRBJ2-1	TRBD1	TGTGCCGTAACCGGGACAGGCTCCTACAATGAGCAGTTCTTC	CAVTGTGSYNEQFF
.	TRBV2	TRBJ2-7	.	TGTGCCAGCAGTGAAAGGACAGACGCCGCCGACGAGCAGTACTTC	CASSERTDAADEQYF
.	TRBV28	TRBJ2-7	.	TGTGCCTCCCGGTCCCTCGGACATTTCCTCCCTTACGAGCAGTACTTC	CASRSLGHFLPYEQYF
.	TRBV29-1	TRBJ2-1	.	TGCAGCGTTAACGGACGGTCCTACAATGAGCAGTTCTTC	CSVNGRSYNEQFF
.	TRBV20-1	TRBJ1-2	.	TGCAGTGCTGGACACTATGGCTACACCTTC	CSAGHYGYTF
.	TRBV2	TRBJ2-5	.	TGTGCCAGCAGTGTTTTGTTTGTAGGGGAGACCCAGTACTTC	CASSVLFVGETQYF
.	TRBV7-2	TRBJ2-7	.	TGTGCCAGCGGGGTGACCTCTAGCTCCTACGAGCAGTACTTC	CASGVTSSSYEQYF
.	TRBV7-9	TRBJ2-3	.	TGTGCCAGCAGAAGAGATACGCAGTATTTT	CASRRDTQYF
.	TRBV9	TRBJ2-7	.	TGTGCCAGCAGCGTAGGGGCGGAAAGCTCCTACGAGCAGTACTTC	CASSVGAESSYEQYF
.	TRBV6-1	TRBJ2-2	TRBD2	TGTGCCGTACGTGCGGGAGGGCCTGACACCGGGGAGCTGTTTTTT	CAVRAGGPDTGELFF
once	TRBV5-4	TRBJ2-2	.	TGTGCCAGCAGCTTGGGAACAGGGAACACCGGGGAGCTGTTTTTT	CASSLGTGNTGELFF
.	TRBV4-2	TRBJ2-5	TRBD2	TGTGCCAGCAGCCAAGAAAGTGGCGGGAGTATTGGAGAGACCCAGTACTTC	CASSQESGGSIGETQYF
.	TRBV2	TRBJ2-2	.	TGTGCCAGCAGTGTAACCAGGGGGGAGGGGAACACCGGGGAGCTGTTTTTT	CASSVTRGEGNTGELFF
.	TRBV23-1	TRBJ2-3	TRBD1	TGCGCCAGCAGTCCTACAGGACAGGCCCACCGCACAGATACGCAGTATTTT	CASSPTGQAHRTDTQYF
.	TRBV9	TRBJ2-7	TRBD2	TGTGCCAGCAGCGTAGGGCTAGCGGATGCGGCCGAGCAGTACTTC	CASSVGLADAAEQYF
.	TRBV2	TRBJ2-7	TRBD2	TGTGCCAGCAGTGAGGGGGCTAGCGGGATGGAACCCTACGAGCAGTACTTC	CASSEGASGMEPYEQYF
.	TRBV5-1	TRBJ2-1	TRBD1	TGCGCCAGCACCCTAACCGGGACAGCTTACAATGAGCAGTTCTTC	CASTLTGTAYNEQFF
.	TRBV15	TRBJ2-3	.	TGTGCCACCAGTGCAACTAGAACAGATACGCAGTATTTT	CATSATRTDTQYF
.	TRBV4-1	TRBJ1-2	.	TGCGCCAGCAGCCAAGTAGAACAGGGAAGCTATGGCTACACCTTC	CASSQVEQGSYGYTF
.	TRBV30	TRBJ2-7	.	TGTGCCTGGAGTGGCCAGACTAGCTCCTACGAGCAGTACTTC	CAWSGQTSSYEQYF
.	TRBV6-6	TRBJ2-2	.	TGTGCCAGCAGTTATTATGGCCCAGGGAACACCGGGGAGCTGTTTTTT	CASSYYGPGNTGELFF
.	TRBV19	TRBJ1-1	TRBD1	TGTGCCAGTAGTTGGACTGGGGACAGAATGAACACTGAAGCTTTCTTT	CASSWTGDRMNTEAFF
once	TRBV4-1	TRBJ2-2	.	TGCGCCAGCAGCCACGAGGGGCCCGGGGAGCTGTTTTTT	CASSHEGPGELFF
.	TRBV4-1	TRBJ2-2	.	TGCGCCAGCAGCCGGGAGGCGGTAGTGGATGCCGGGGAGCTGTTTTTT	CASSREAVVDAGELFF
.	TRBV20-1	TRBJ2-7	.	TGCAGCATCCCTCGGGGGGCCGAGCAGTACTTC	CSIPRGAEQYF
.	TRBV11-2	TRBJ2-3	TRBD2	TGTGCCAGCAGCTTAGATTACCAGCGGGGAGATACGCAGTATTTT	CASSLDYQRGDTQYF
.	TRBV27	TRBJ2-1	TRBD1	TGTGCCAGCAGTTTCAGGGGGAACAATGAGCAGTTCTTC	CASSFRGNNEQFF
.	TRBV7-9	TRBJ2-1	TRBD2	TGTGCCAGCAGCGGGGGGACTAGCGCCTACAATGAGCAGTTCTTC	CASSGGTSAYNEQFF
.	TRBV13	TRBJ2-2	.	TGTGCCAGCAGCCTACGGGGAAACACCGGGGAGCTGTTTTTT	CASSLRGNTGELFF
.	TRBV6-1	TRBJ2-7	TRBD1	TGTGCCAGCAGTGAGACAGGGGGGACCTACGAGCAGTACTTC	CASSETGGTYEQYF
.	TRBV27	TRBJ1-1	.	TGTGCCAGCAGCTTTAGGCCTGACCGGACGGAGGTGGCTTTCTTT	CASSFRPDRTEVAFF
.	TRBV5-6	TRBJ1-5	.	TGTGCCAGCAGCGAGGGGACAAATCAGCCCCAGCATTTT	CASSEGTNQPQHF
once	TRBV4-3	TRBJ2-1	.	TGCGCCAGCAGCCAGAACTTGGGACTGGACTTATACAATGAGCAGTTCTTC	CASSQNLGLDLYNEQFF
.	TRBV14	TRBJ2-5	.	TGTGCCAGCAGCCAAGAGCTGGGAGGGACCCAGTACTTC	CASSQELGGTQYF
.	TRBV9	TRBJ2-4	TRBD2	TGTGCCAGCAGCGTAGGGGCGGGAGACATTCAGTACTTC	CASSVGAGDIQYF
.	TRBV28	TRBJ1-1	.	TGTGCCAGCAGTTTATTTAACACTGAAGCTTTCTTT	CASSLFNTEAFF
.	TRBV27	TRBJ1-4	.	TGTGCCAGCAGGGAGAATGGAAAACTGTTTTTT	CASRENGKLFF
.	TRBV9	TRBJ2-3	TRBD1	TGTGCCAGCAGCGTTGACCGGGACAGGGGGCATAGAGATACGCAGTATTTT	CASSVDRDRGHRDTQYF
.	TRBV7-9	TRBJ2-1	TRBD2	TGTGCCAGTTGGGATAGCGGGAGCTCCTACAATGAGCAGTTCTTC	CASWDSGSSYNEQFF
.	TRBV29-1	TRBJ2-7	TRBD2	TGCAGCGTTGAGAGTCTGTTAGCGGGAGGCGAGCAGTACTTC	CSVESLLAGGEQYF
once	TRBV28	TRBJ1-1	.	TGTGCCAGCAGTTTATTCGGGACCCCAAGAGCTTTCTTT	CASSLFGTPRAFF
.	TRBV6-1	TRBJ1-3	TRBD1	TGTGCCAGCAGTGGAATCTCCTGGGACAGTTTCTCTGGAAACACCATATATTTT	CASSGISWDSFSGNTIYF
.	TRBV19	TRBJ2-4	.	TGTGCCAGTAGTTTAGGAGCGGGAGCCAAAAACATTCAGTACTTC	CASSLGAGAKNIQYF
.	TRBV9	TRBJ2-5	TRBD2	TGTGCCAGCAGCGAGGGACTATTCCAAGAGACCCAGTACTTC	CASSEGLFQETQYF
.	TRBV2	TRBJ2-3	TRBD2	TGTGCCAGCAGTGCGGGCGGGAGGGGTAATACGCAGTATTTT	CASSAGGRGNTQYF
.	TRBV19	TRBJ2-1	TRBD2	TGTGCCAGTAGTATGGTCGGAGGACTAGCGGAAGCCAATGAGCAGTTCTTC	CASSMVGGLAEANEQFF
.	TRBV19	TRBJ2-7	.	TGTGCCAGTAGTATAGAGCTCACCTACGAGCAGTACTTC	CASSIELTYEQYF
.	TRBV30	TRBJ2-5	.	TGTGCCTGGAGTCCTAGGCCAGAAACGGGGACCCAGTACTTC	CAWSPRPETGTQYF